This T cell receptor beta chain was observed in a study of blood T cells in healthy people across ages. This CDR3 comprises 16 residues. Germline V lookup: CDR1 SGHTA, CDR2 FQGNSA. Notes on this clonotype: What it recognizes is unknown. It is likely a read error, because the conserved phenylalanine at the end of the CDR3 is missing.

General observations from the study: A roughly linear age-dependent decrease characterized TCR beta diversity per million T cells.

A sample-barcoded 5' primer and a J-beta primer mix were used in a second PCR of roughly 7 to 12 cycles. A single record per CDR3 protein comes from TCRdb applying MiXCR to the 5' RACE reads. The table has 1.5 million to 2 million distinct CDR3 sequences, under 30% seen once. The chain has TRBV7-2 and TRBJ2-4; 9 bases line up with TRBD2. TRBJ2-7 matches the DNA end more closely, so the J call is doubtful. This receptor was identified in a woman younger than 45 in good health. The sequenced material came from blood. CDR3 sequence reads: CASSLGSAGGSYEQYC. The CDR3 coding sequence is TGTGCCAGCAGCTTAGGATCAGCGGGGGGTTCCTACGAGCAGTACTGC.